This TCR beta chain derives from a study of CD8+ T cells in alopecia areata. Overall study: Patients remained on tofacitinib for 6 to 18 months and then went 6 months without it. Overall study findings and caveats: Alopecia totalis/universalis scalp especially showed more expanded CD8+ clones than normal scalp.

Ten or more counts support this clone. As yet, its antigen is unknown. Once RNA had been extracted, it was reverse transcribed into cDNA to act as the sequencing template. Only in-frame clones appear in the TCRdb table, and some are missing; sequencing was by immunoSEQ multiplex PCR. Among about 140,000 clones listed, roughly half were seen once. Peripheral blood samples and lesional scalp punch biopsies were obtained from alopecia areata patients. Germline CDR1 SEHNR, CDR2 FQNEAQ (reference sequence). The CDR3 is 15 residues long. V was cut by 5 bases and J by 3 bases, with 13 bases left in between. This chain joins TRBV7-9 and TRBJ1-4; D call uncertain. Here the sequenced sample was CD4+ T cells sorted from blood, taken at week 0. This clonotype was sampled from a human donor with alopecia areata. The CDR3 sequence: CASSAGLFSNEKLFF. The DNA of the CDR3 is TGTGCCAGCAGCGCGGGATTATTCTCTAATGAAAAACTGTTTTTT.